One and the same sample provided the 21 T cell receptor beta chains below, sequenced in a study of radiotherapy plus CTLA-4 blockade in lung cancer. Generated by immunoSEQ multiplex PCR, the TCRdb table keeps only in-frame clones and is missing some. Among about 88,000 clones listed, less than 80% were seen once. The specimen comprised peripheral blood, sampled from a patient treated with radiotherapy plus ipilimumab. Receptor source: a human donor with non-small cell lung cancer that progressed on radiotherapy plus ipilimumab.

This clone showed up just a few times. In nucleotides, the CDR3 is TGCACCAGCAGCCAAGATCAGCGGGGGGGCTACGAGCAGTACTTC. This codes for CTSSQDQRGGYEQYF. V and J are TRBV1 and TRBJ2-7; TRBD2 is the table's D call, not checked against the DNA. TRBV1 is classified as a pseudogene. The CDR3 contains 15 residues.

The V call is TRBV2, the J call TRBJ2-2, with TRBD1 matching 7 bases. The germline CDR1 and CDR2 sequences are SNHLY and FYNNEI. The CDR3 contains 14 residues. The junction had 6 bases not matched to a gene; V was cut back by 8 bases and J by 3 bases. CDR3 coding DNA: TGTGCCAGCGCGGACAGGAAGGACACCGGGGAGCTGTTTTTT. Protein sequence: CASADRKDTGELFF.

The chain carries TRBV5-4 and TRBJ1-6, with unresolved D. CDR3 length equals 14 residues. The V gene's germline CDR1 is SGHNT and CDR2 YYREEE (reference sequence). Trimming removed 2 bases from V and 7 bases from J, with 10 bases in between. CDR3 nucleotides: TGTGCCAGCAGCTTTTTCGGACGGAATTCACCCCTCCACTTT. Residues: CASSFFGRNSPLHF.

The CDR3 DNA reads as TGTGCCAGCAGCGGGCGGTCCATCCGGGAGACCCAGTACTTC. Translating it yields CASSGRSIRETQYF. The chain joins TRBV5-6 to TRBJ2-5; no firm D call. The length of the CDR3 is 14 residues. Trimming pared 4 bases from V and 5 bases from J, leaving 15 bases between. CDR1 and CDR2 from the germline V gene are SGHDT and YYEEEE. The whole variable domain, remainder taken from reference TRBV5-6 and TRBJ2-5, is DAGVTQSPTHLIKTRGQQVTLRCSPKSGHDTVSWYQQALGQGPQFIFQYYEEEERQRGNFPDRFSGHQFPNYSSELNVNALLLGDSALYLCASSGRSIRETQYFGPGTRLLVL.

This rearrangement joins TRBV27 to TRBJ2-7, with D tentatively TRBD1 or TRBD2 (5 bases each). Germline V CDR1 and CDR2: MNHEY, SMNVEV (reference sequence). The CDR3 extends over 15 amino acids. Trimming took off 4 bases at V and 0 bases at J, with 13 bases between the two ends. The CDR3 DNA sequence: TGTGCCAGCAGTTACTCGACGGGACCCTCCTACGAGCAGTACTTC. Protein sequence: CASSYSTGPSYEQYF.

The chain couples TRBV11-2 to TRBJ2-3; the D call may be TRBD1 or TRBD2 (6 bases each). The ends were cut back, 4 bases at V and 3 bases at J, with 17 bases in the middle. From germline, CDR1 is SGHAT and CDR2 FQNNGV. The CDR3 runs 16 residues. The CDR3 sequence is CASSWSPRGETDTQYF. The DNA for the CDR3 is TGTGCCAGCAGCTGGAGCCCTAGGGGGGAAACAGATACGCAGTATTTT.

The chain joins TRBV28 to TRBJ1-1, with no clear D. Trimming took 4 bases from V and 6 from J, leaving 6 bases between them. The CDR3 length is 11 residues. Germline V gives CDR1 MDHEN, CDR2 SYDVKM. The CDR3 sequence: CASSYGSEAFF. The CDR3 coding sequence is TGTGCCAGCAGTTACGGGTCTGAAGCTTTCTTT. Drawing the rest from reference TRBV28 and TRBJ1-1, the complete variable domain is DVKVTQSSRYLVKRTGEKVFLECVQDMDHENMFWYRQDPGLGLRLIYFSYDVKMKEKGDIPEGYSVSREKKERFSLILESASTNQTSMYLCASSYGSEAFFGQGTRLTVV.

In DNA form, the CDR3 reads TGTGCCAGCAGCCAAAACCGAGAACCGGGACAGGGGGCCTACAATGAGCAGTTCTTC. It specifies CASSQNREPGQGAYNEQFF. The chain employs TRBV7-9 and TRBJ2-1, with 11 nucleotides matching TRBD1. The germline CDR1 and CDR2 sequences are SEHNR and FQNEAQ (reference sequence). V shed 5 bases and J 2 bases; nucleotides not matched to a gene: 14. This CDR3 is 19 amino acids long. The full variable domain, completed using reference TRBV7-9 and TRBJ2-1, is DTGVSQNPRHKITKRGQNVTFRCDPISEHNRLYWYRQTLGQGPEFLTYFQNEAQLEKSRLLSDRFSAERPKGSFSTLEIQRTEQGDSAMYLCASSQNREPGQGAYNEQFFGPGTRLTVL.

V and J are TRBV11-3 and TRBJ2-4; D is unclear. Germline CDR1 SGHNT, CDR2 YENEEA. V was clipped by 5 bases and J by 8 bases, with 10 bases between them. The CDR3 runs 12 residues. The CDR3 here is CASSPGGDIQYF. CDR3 DNA: TGTGCCAGCAGCCCCGGCGGAGACATTCAGTACTTC.

V usage is TRBV28 and J usage is TRBJ2-1, with a weak D call TRBD2 (6 bases). The germline gives CDR1 MDHEN, CDR2 SYDVKM. The CDR3 is 16 amino acids. V shed 5 bases and J shed 13 bases, with 27 bases lying between them. For the CDR3, the DNA is TGTGCCAGCAGTCCACTACGATATGGGGAGGATGCCATACAGTTCTTC. This translates into CASSPLRYGEDAIQFF.

This sequence joins TRBV5-1 and TRBJ2-1; D is uncertain. CDR3 size: 15 residues. CDR1 is SGHRS and CDR2 is YFSETQ in the germline V gene. V gave up 0 bases and J gave up 5 bases, with 12 bases separating them. The chain's CDR3 is CASSLAVLGNNEQFF. The CDR3 DNA reads as TGCGCCAGCAGCTTGGCGGTGCTGGGGAACAATGAGCAGTTCTTC.

The rearrangement links TRBV5-6 to TRBJ2-2; no clear D gene. Germline-derived CDR1 and CDR2 are SGHDT and YYEEEE. Trimming removed 2 bases from V and 0 bases from J, with 8 bases in between. The CDR3 loop spans 15 amino acids. The CDR3, as DNA: TGTGCCAGCAGCTTTATCCAGACGAACACCGGGGAGCTGTTTTTT. It encodes CASSFIQTNTGELFF.

The CDR3 region has the DNA TGTGCCAGCAGCTCTCAATGGGGTTTAGGGACTGAAGCTTTCTTT. Amino acids: CASSSQWGLGTEAFF. This chain uses TRBV7-2 with TRBJ1-1; no reliable D call. Trimming took 4 bases from V and 5 from J, leaving 17 bases between them. CDR3 length: 15 amino acids. CDR1 and CDR2 (germline): SGHTA, FQGNSA.

The genes are TRBV19 and TRBJ1-4; D is unclear. V was shortened by 0 bases and J by 8 bases, with 13 bases between the two germline ends. CDR1 and CDR2 (germline): LNHDA, SQIVND (reference sequence). This CDR3 has 15 residues. CDR3 residues: CASSIDPGVGEKLFF. The CDR3 region has the DNA TGTGCCAGTAGTATAGACCCGGGAGTGGGCGAAAAACTGTTTTTT.

Regarding this clone: The germline gene is not matched at one end of the junction; a read error may be the cause. V is TRBV18 and J is TRBJ1-2, with TRBD1 as a possible D gene (6 bases). The CDR3 sequence is 12 residues long. Germline loops: CDR1 KGHSH, CDR2 LQKENI. CDR3 DNA sequence: TGTGCCAGCTCTCACCCACAGGGCCCGCTCTACTTC. Translating gives CASSHPQGPLYF.

The chain carries TRBV6-5 and TRBJ1-2, with 7 bases that match TRBD1. V lost 6 bases and J lost 8; bases outside the gene matches: 9. This CDR3 spans 13 amino acids. Germline assignment: CDR1 MNHEY and CDR2 SVGAGI. The CDR3 DNA is TGTGCCAGCAGCGACCCAGGGGGTGGCGGCTACACCTTC. Translation: CASSDPGGGGYTF.

The gene calls are TRBV18 and TRBJ1-1; TRBD1 matches 9 bases. Germline assignment: CDR1 KGHSH and CDR2 LQKENI. J lost 5 bases, V lost 6 bases, and 4 bases had no gene match. This CDR3 region has 13 residues. The CDR3 region has the DNA TGTGCCAGCTCTCCTGACAGGGGGACTGAAGCTTTCTTT. Its protein product is CASSPDRGTEAFF.

The chain combines TRBV5-1 with TRBJ2-5; D uncertain. CDR3 length: 15 residues. Per germline, CDR1 SGHRS and CDR2 YFSETQ. V was cut by 0 bases and J by 2 bases, with 11 bases left in between. The CDR3 bases are TGCGCCAGCAGCTTGGCCGGTGTGACACAAGAGACCCAGTACTTC. Amino acid sequence: CASSLAGVTQETQYF.

The rearrangement joins TRBV29-1 to TRBJ2-3; 7 nucleotides agree with TRBD2. The CDR3 length is 14 residues. CDR1 is SQVTM, CDR2 ANQGSEA, per germline. V gave up 4 bases and J gave up 1 base; unmatched junction bases: 5. In nucleotides, the CDR3 is TGCAGCGTTGCTGGCGGGAGCGGCACAGATACGCAGTATTTT. Protein product: CSVAGGSGTDTQYF.

CDR3 sequence reads: CASSYNPSGEKLFF. In nucleotides, the CDR3 is TGTGCCAGCAGTTATAACCCGTCAGGAGAAAAACTGTTTTTT. J is TRBJ1-4 and V is TRBV6-5; D is undetermined. V was pared by 3 bases and J by 8 bases, with 13 bases between. Germline V gene data show CDR1 as MNHEY and CDR2 as SVGAGI. The CDR3 is made up of 14 amino acids.

CDR3 loop: CASSVQGANEKLFF. The CDR3 DNA follows: TGTGCCAGTAGTGTACAGGGGGCTAATGAAAAACTGTTTTTT. The chain links TRBV19 to TRBJ1-4, with 8 bases aligning to TRBD1. The CDR3 is made up of 14 amino acids. V trimming: 5 bases; J trimming: 3 bases; junction bases outside the gene matches: 2. CDR1 is LNHDA and CDR2 is SQIVND in the germline V gene (reference sequence).